These 2 T cell receptor beta chains were all obtained from the same sample, sequenced in a study of identical twins. TCRdb reprocessed the 5' RACE reads with MiXCR, giving one entry per CDR3 protein. The data contain hundreds of thousands of distinct CDR3 sequences, 15% to 20% of them singletons. These same data were also listed under a study on T cells expressing NK-cell markers.

Sequenced sample: PBMCs. All receptors come from a woman younger than 35 in good health.

Concerning this clonotype itself: Germline is not matched at one junction end, which may reflect a read error. The V and J genes are TRBV5-1 and TRBJ1-4; D not resolved. The germline CDR1 and CDR2 sequences are SGHRS and YFSETQ. The CDR3 sequence is 13 residues long. CDR3 sequence (DNA): TGCGCCAGCAGCTTGGTGGTGAATGAAAGACTGTTTTTT. Protein product: CASSLVVNERLFF. Full variable domain (rest looked up from reference TRBV5-1 and TRBJ1-4): KAGVTQTPRYLIKTRGQQVTLSCSPISGHRSVSWYQQTPGQGLQFLFEYFSETQRNKGNFPGRFSGRQFSNSRSEMNVSTLELGDSALYLCASSLVVNERLFFGSGTQLSVL.

The chain carries TRBV7-9 and TRBJ2-1; 12 nucleotides align to TRBD2. V dropped 4 bases and J dropped 7; count of bases not matched to a gene: 8. The CDR3 covers 16 residues. The germline CDR1 and CDR2 sequences are SEHNR and FQNEAQ (reference sequence). The CDR3 nucleotides read TGTGCCAGCAGCTACCTAGCGGGAGGGGCCCAAAATGAGCAGTTCTTC. Protein sequence: CASSYLAGGAQNEQFF.